A selection of T cell receptor beta chains follows, all from one sample in a study of shared clonotypes between healthy human individuals. Here immunoSEQ multiplex PCR was the method, and the copy in TCRdb shows in-frame clones only, minus some. Of fewer than 850,000 clones in the sample, 90% were seen once. Source material: memory CD8+ T cells from PBMCs. Receptors originate from a man aged 18 to 30 in good health. Some clones in this sample may be carry-over from other donors' samples. Each CDR3 is given without its conserved first and last residue.

v_call: TRBV27
cdr3_aa: ASSLGGLGKNIQY

v_call: TRBV7-9
cdr3_aa: ASSPAWGREGNQPQH

v_call: TRBV5-6
cdr3_aa: ASSFDKQETQY

v_call: TRBV15
cdr3_aa: ATTGLLNTGELF

v_call: TRBV28
cdr3_aa: ASSLLAGGQYEQY

v_call: TRBV27
cdr3_aa: ASTSGGPADTQY

v_call: TRBV29-1
cdr3_aa: SGRGPSNTEAF

v_call: TRBV27
cdr3_aa: ASSTLGQGEQETQY

v_call: TRBV27
cdr3_aa: ASSPFGGIAEAF

v_call: TRBV7-3
cdr3_aa: ASSSGLVTYEQY

v_call: TRBV7-6
cdr3_aa: ASSNTPPGGLSNTEAF

v_call: TRBV9
cdr3_aa: ASSVGPDAYEQY

v_call: TRBV28
cdr3_aa: ASSLVPGTDTIY

v_call: TRBV21-1
cdr3_aa: ASSSRTGAGTGELF

v_call: TRBV7-8
cdr3_aa: ASSLGIFVDYGYT

v_call: TRBV21-1
cdr3_aa: ASSTRTGRFTEAF

v_call: TRBV27
cdr3_aa: ASSLSLAGDQPQH

v_call: TRBV7-2
cdr3_aa: ASSFFEGVANEQY

v_call: TRBV7-3
cdr3_aa: ASSRGGGEQY

v_call: TRBV19
cdr3_aa: ASSIRDSNQPQH

v_call: TRBV7-9
cdr3_aa: ASSSGTSVGEQF

v_call: TRBV29-1
cdr3_aa: SVEDWKGVDTQY

v_call: TRBV5-1
cdr3_aa: ASSFFIGDTQY

v_call: TRBV7-9
cdr3_aa: ASSSKGRYEQY

v_call: TRBV10-1
cdr3_aa: ASSGPGQGSTGELF

v_call: TRBV28
cdr3_aa: ASGTGAGRALWEQY

v_call: TRBV5-4
cdr3_aa: ASSPAENTGELF

v_call: TRBV7-9
cdr3_aa: ASSTGTGLRRTKNIQY

v_call: TRBV19
cdr3_aa: ASSMTGEDNEKLF

v_call: TRBV11-2
cdr3_aa: ASSPNTGLYNEQF

v_call: TRBV30
cdr3_aa: ACPLGAGLHNEQF

v_call: TRBV11-2
cdr3_aa: ASSLTPREEYEQY

v_call: TRBV5-4
cdr3_aa: ASSSTQLGQGRSGANVLT

v_call: TRBV5-6
cdr3_aa: ASSLSEDRNTGELF

v_call: TRBV27
cdr3_aa: ASSPGGAFRGTQY

v_call: TRBV28
cdr3_aa: ASRTGGLYEQY

v_call: TRBV27
cdr3_aa: ASSLYPGGFYEQY

v_call: TRBV5-6
cdr3_aa: ASSADRVGYT

v_call: TRBV19
cdr3_aa: ASSRLAGEGDTQY

v_call: TRBV2
cdr3_aa: ARRDRGGNSPLH

v_call: TRBV28
cdr3_aa: ASSPLVGDSYEQY

v_call: TRBV5-4
cdr3_aa: ASSRAPFETQY

v_call: TRBV29-1
cdr3_aa: SVEDFRDTQY

v_call: TRBV28
cdr3_aa: ASSHGLAEFYEQY

v_call: TRBV28
cdr3_aa: ASKRRAHYEQY

v_call: TRBV28
cdr3_aa: ASSFQQGASLGGYT

v_call: TRBV5-1
cdr3_aa: ASSLWEMSYEQY

v_call: TRBV19
cdr3_aa: ASSLDRESGQPQH

v_call: TRBV9
cdr3_aa: ASSPRGGGLAEQQETQY

v_call: TRBV27
cdr3_aa: ASSPWGPSEAF

v_call: TRBV7-3
cdr3_aa: ASSFFSSGANVLT

v_call: TRBV10-3
cdr3_aa: AISASGRNEQF

v_call: TRBV11-3
cdr3_aa: ASSRRHGVKGEDTQY